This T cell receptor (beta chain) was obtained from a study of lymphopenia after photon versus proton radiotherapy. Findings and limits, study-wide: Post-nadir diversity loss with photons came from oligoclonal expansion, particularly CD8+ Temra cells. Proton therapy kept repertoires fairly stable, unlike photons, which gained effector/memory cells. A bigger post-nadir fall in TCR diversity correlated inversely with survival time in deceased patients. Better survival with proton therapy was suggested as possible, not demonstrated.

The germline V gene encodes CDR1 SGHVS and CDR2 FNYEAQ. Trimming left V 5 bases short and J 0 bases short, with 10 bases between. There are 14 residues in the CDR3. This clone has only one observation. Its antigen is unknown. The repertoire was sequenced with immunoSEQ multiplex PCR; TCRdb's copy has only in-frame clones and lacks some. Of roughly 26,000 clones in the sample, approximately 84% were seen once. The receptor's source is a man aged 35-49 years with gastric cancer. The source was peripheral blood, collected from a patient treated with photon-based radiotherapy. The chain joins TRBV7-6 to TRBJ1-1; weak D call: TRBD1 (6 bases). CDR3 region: CASSPQGLNTEAFF. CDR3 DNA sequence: TGTGCCAGCAGCCCTCAGGGGTTGAACACTGAAGCTTTCTTT.